This T cell receptor (beta chain) was observed in a study of T cell repertoires in cytomegalovirus infection. Study observations and caveats: What dominated the ex vivo response were HLA-C-restricted CMV-specific TCR beta clonotypes.

TCRdb used MiXCR to reprocess the reads, holding one entry per CDR3 protein. In the table there are tens of thousands of distinct CDR3 sequences, under 30% of which are singletons. Trimming stripped 0 bases from V and 6 bases from J, with 5 bases between. The CDR3 is 13 residues long. Per germline, CDR1 MGHRA and CDR2 YSYEKL. For this clonotype: Its antigen is unidentified.

This rearrangement joins TRBV4-1 to TRBJ2-2, with D hard to call. The source of this sequence is a human donor in good health (CMV status not recorded). Some clones in this sample may be carry-over from other donors' samples. This sample comprised CD8+ T cells from cultured PBMCs, obtained from culture after CMV antigen stimulation. CDR3 loop: CASSQDHSGELFF. The CDR3 nucleotides are TGCGCCAGCAGCCAAGACCACTCCGGGGAGCTGTTTTTT.